The subject of this entry is one T cell receptor beta chain. The antigen is undetermined. The table came from immunoSEQ multiplex PCR; TCRdb's copy has only in-frame clones and leaves some out. The sample yields about 170,000 clones, roughly 95% seen once. The CDR3 length is 17 residues. Trimming pared 5 bases from V and 4 bases from J, leaving 23 bases between. Germline V gene sequence: CDR1 SGHTA, CDR2 FQGNSA. This sample is part of a study of cytomegalovirus exposure and HLA in healthy donors. Study-wide results and caveats: Cytomegalovirus association was assigned to more than 150 TCR beta chains. Most TCR sequences were uncommon, yet certain public TCRs appeared in many donors.

The chain joins TRBV7-2 to TRBJ2-5, with D possibly TRBD1 on 8 matching bases. The receptor was derived from a woman under 30 in good health and CMV-seronegative. The sequenced sample was PBMCs. The CDR3 here is CASSPYPTGGVGETQYF. For the CDR3, the DNA is TGTGCCAGCAGCCCCTACCCTACAGGGGGGGTGGGAGAGACCCAGTACTTC.